The table lists the clone carrying this T cell receptor (beta chain) with a few counts. Its antigen is as yet unknown. The authors produced TCR alpha and TCR beta cDNA libraries with sample barcodes and UMIs by 5'RACE using constant-segment primers. One entry per CDR3 protein, called by TCRdb with MiXCR from the 5' RACE reads. The data contain roughly 350,000 distinct CDR3 sequences, roughly 21% of them singletons. The CDR3 has 18 residues. Trimming cost V 2 bases and J 5 bases, with 21 bases left between them. CDR1 and CDR2 from the germline V gene are KGHDR and SFDVKD. This entry belongs to a study of T-cell memory formation after mild COVID-19. Looking at the study overall: There were largely donor-specific TCR clusters. Study outcomes and limitations: A subset of responding clones appeared in pre-infection memory, suggesting cross-reactive memory joined. Most CD4+ clones that shrank were in CM and EM, while CD8+ ones turned up in EMRA.

The sequencing sample was made of PBMCs or a T cell subset sorted from them (not recorded which). This sequence joins TRBV24-1 and TRBJ2-1; possible D gene TRBD2, 6 bases. The sequence came from an adult woman who had mild COVID-19 (a few samples of this study predate the infection). Cell type and time point are not known. As DNA, the CDR3 is TGTGCCACCAGTGATTCCCCCGCGGTGTGGGGAGGACACAATGAGCAGTTCTTC. Translation: CATSDSPAVWGGHNEQFF.